Below, 2 T cell receptor beta chains from the same sample are listed, as sequenced in a study of blood T cells in healthy people across ages. A sample-barcoded 5' primer and a J-beta primer mix were used in a second PCR of roughly 7 to 11 cycles. TCRdb reprocessed the 5' RACE reads via MiXCR and lists one record per CDR3 protein. The data show about 640,000 distinct CDR3 sequences, with 58% seen just once and roughly 34% held by the top ten. The sequencing sample was made of blood. The receptors here all came from a man aged 55-75 years in good health.

The chain links TRBV27 to TRBJ2-4; 9 bases agree with TRBD1. The better agreement between TRBJ2-5 and the DNA end casts doubt on the J call. Germline V gene lookup returns CDR1 MNHEY and CDR2 SMNVEV (reference sequence). The CDR3 runs to 18 residues. CDR3 nucleotide sequence: TGTGCCAGCAGCTATGGGACAGGGAAAGGGCCCATCCAAGAGACCCAGTACTTC. Its translation: CASSYGTGKGPIQETQYF.

CDR3 DNA sequence: TGTGCCAGCAGTTACTCACGCCCCGGGGAAGCCAAAAACATTCAGTACTTC. This sequence encodes CASSYSRPGEAKNIQYF. The rearrangement joins TRBV6-2 or TRBV6-3 to TRBJ2-4; TRBD2 might be the D (5 bases). The CDR3 covers 17 residues. V lost 0 bases, J lost 0 bases, and 12 bases lay in between. Germline CDR1 is MNHEY and CDR2 is SVGEGT.